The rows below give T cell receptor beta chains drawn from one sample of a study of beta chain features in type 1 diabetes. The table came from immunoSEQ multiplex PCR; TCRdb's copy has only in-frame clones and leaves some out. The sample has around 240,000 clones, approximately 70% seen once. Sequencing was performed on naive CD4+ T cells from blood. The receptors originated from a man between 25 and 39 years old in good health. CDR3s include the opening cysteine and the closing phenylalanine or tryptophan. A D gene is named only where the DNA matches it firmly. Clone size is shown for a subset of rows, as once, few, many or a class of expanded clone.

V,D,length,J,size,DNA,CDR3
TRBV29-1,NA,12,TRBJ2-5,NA,TGCAGCGTTGTGGCAGGCCAGGAGACCCAGTACTTC,CSVVAGQETQYF
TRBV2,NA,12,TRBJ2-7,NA,TGTGCCAGCAGGCCGACCGGCTCCGAGCAGTACTTC,CASRPTGSEQYF
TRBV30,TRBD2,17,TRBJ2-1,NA,TGTGCCTGGAGTCACGGGGCGGGGGGAAGCTCCTACAATGAGCAGTTCTTC,CAWSHGAGGSSYNEQFF
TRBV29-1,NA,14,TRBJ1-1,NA,TGCAGCGTTGGTCCAGGGGTTGGAAACACTGAAGCTTTCTTT,CSVGPGVGNTEAFF
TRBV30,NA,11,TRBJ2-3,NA,TGTGCCTGGAGTGTGGACCATACGCAGTATTTT,CAWSVDHTQYF
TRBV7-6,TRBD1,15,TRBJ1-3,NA,TGTGCCAGCAGCTTAGAACAGGGGGCTGGAAACACCATATATTTT,CASSLEQGAGNTIYF
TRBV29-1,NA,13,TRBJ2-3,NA,TGCAGCGTTTCGGGACGGAGCACAGATACGCAGTATTTT,CSVSGRSTDTQYF
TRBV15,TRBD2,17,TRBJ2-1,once,TGTGCCACCAGCATCTCCCTGGAACTAGCGCTAAACAATGAGCAGTTCTTC,CATSISLELALNNEQFF
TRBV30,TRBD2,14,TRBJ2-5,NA,TGTGCCTGGAGTGACCCTAGCGGGGCGGAGACCCAGTACTTC,CAWSDPSGAETQYF
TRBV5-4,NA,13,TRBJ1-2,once,TGTGCCAGCAGCCCGGGAGGCAGCTATGGCTACACCTTC,CASSPGGSYGYTF
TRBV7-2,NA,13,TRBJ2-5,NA,TGTGCCAGCAGCTTCTGGACAGAGGAGACCCAGTACTTC,CASSFWTEETQYF
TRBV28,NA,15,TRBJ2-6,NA,TGTGCCAGCAGTTTGGATGGAACTAGGGCCAACGTCCTGACTTTC,CASSLDGTRANVLTF
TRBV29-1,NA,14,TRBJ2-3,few,TGCAGCGTTGAAAGTCCCAATCTCTCAGATACGCAGTATTTT,CSVESPNLSDTQYF
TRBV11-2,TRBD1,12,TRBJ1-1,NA,TGTGCCAGCAGCCGGACAGGGATGGAAGCTTTCTTT,CASSRTGMEAFF
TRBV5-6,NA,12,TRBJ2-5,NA,TGTGCCAGCAGCTTGGCGGGGAAGACCCAGTACTTC,CASSLAGKTQYF
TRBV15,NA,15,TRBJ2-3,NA,TGTGCCACCAGCAGAGATATTTCTGGGAAGAGTACGCAGTATTTT,CATSRDISGKSTQYF
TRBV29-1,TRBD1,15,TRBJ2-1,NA,TGCAGCGTTTCTAACCGGGACAGGGCATACAATGAGCAGTTCTTC,CSVSNRDRAYNEQFF
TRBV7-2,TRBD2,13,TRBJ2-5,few,TGTGCCAGCACCCCATCGGGGGGGGAGACCCAGTACTTC,CASTPSGGETQYF
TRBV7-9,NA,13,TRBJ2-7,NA,TGTGCCAGCAGCTCCCGGGCCTTCTACGAGCAGTACTTC,CASSSRAFYEQYF
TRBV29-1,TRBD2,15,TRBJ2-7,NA,TGCAGCGTTGATCGGGAGGGTCCAGCTCGGCGCGAGCAGTACTTC,CSVDREGPARREQYF
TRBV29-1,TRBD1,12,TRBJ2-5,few,TGCAGCGGCAACAGGGGGCAAGAGACCCAGTACTTC,CSGNRGQETQYF
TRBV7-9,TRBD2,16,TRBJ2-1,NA,TGTGCCAGCAGCATCAGACTAGCAGGCTCCTACAATGAGCAGTTCTTC,CASSIRLAGSYNEQFF
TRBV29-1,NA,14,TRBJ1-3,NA,TGCAGCGCTGGGGACTTACTCTCTGGAAACACCATATATTTT,CSAGDLLSGNTIYF
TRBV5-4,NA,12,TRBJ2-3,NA,TGTGCCAGCAGCTTGGAGTCAGATACGCAGTATTTT,CASSLESDTQYF
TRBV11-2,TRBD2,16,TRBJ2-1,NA,TGTGCCAGCAGCCCCCTCACGGGAGGCACCTACAATGAGCAGTTCTTC,CASSPLTGGTYNEQFF
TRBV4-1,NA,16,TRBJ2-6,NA,TGCGCCAGCAGCCAAGATAAGGATTCTGGGGCCAACGTCCTGACTTTC,CASSQDKDSGANVLTF